Here is one T cell receptor (beta chain) with its context. Its antigen is still unknown. The germline gives CDR1 SGDLS, CDR2 YYNGEE. CDR3 length equals 15 residues. The J segment lost 6 bases and the V segment lost 4 bases, leaving 9 bases of the junction unmatched. This specimen belongs to a study of blood T cells in healthy people across ages. Broader study findings: Naive T cell percentage strongly correlated with TCR beta diversity. Donors of long life had a larger count of naive CD4+ cells and greater diversity than aged donors.

Primers used in a second PCR of about 6 to 11 cycles were a sample-barcoded 5' primer and a J-beta primer mix. A template-switch adaptor that had 12 random nucleotides put a tag on each cDNA molecule. In TCRdb, the 5' RACE reads were re-called with MiXCR into one record per CDR3 protein. Among more than 1 million distinct CDR3 sequences listed, 35% to 50% were seen once. The V and J genes are TRBV9 and TRBJ2-3; TRBD2 aligns across 9 bases. The TCR was taken from a woman in her sixties or seventies in good health. Sequencing input: blood. As DNA, the CDR3 is TGTGCCAGCAGCTACGCGGGAGGGTCAGGGGATACGCAGTATTTT. Protein sequence: CASSYAGGSGDTQYF.